One T cell receptor beta chain is described in this entry. Its antigen is undetermined. This record comes from a study of T cell repertoires in cytomegalovirus infection. Study overall: Peptides in the study included HLA-C-restricted and HLA-B-restricted CMV epitopes. Shared public TCR beta signatures pointed to both CMV infection and a matching HLA type. Whole-study findings and limits: Identification of carriers of CMV plus the relevant HLA was performed using cumulative public TCR beta family frequency.

TCRdb re-called the reads through MiXCR, storing one row per CDR3 protein. The table shows approximately 83,000 distinct CDR3 sequences, with around 25% occurring only once. The germline V gene has CDR1 MNHEY and CDR2 SVGEGT. The length of the CDR3 is 16 residues. Trimming pared 2 bases from V and 0 bases from J, leaving 10 bases between. This TCR derives from a human donor in good health (CMV status not recorded). Some clones in this sample may be carry-over from other donors' samples. This chain joins TRBV6-2 or TRBV6-3 and TRBJ2-2; D not resolved. Specimen: CD8+ T cells from cultured PBMCs, collected from culture after CMV antigen stimulation. The CDR3 coding sequence is TGTGCCAGCAGTTACATTTCTACCACGAACACCGGGGAGCTGTTTTTT. Protein product: CASSYISTTNTGELFF.